One TCR beta chain is described in this entry. The antigen is not known. The source of the sample is a study of cytomegalovirus exposure and HLA in healthy donors. Use of 60 Vbeta and 13 Jbeta primers characterized the PCR. This table comes from immunoSEQ multiplex PCR, and its TCRdb copy is limited to in-frame clones, with some not included. The sample contains 100,000 to 150,000 clones, roughly 80% of which appear only once. Study-wide results and caveats: In a later analysis, TCR beta V- and J-gene trimming showed a link to a missense DCLRE1C variant. Associated with cytomegalovirus, according to the listing, were 150 to 200 TCR beta chains. Researchers had no immune exposure information except CMV serostatus available.

V gave up 2 bases and J gave up 7 bases, with 21 bases separating them. This CDR3 has 16 amino acids. In germline, CDR1 is GTSNPN, CDR2 SVGIG (reference sequence). The rearrangement uses TRBV30 and TRBJ2-1; a possible D gene is TRBD2 (5 bases). The TCR was taken from a man aged 18-30 years in good health and CMV-seropositive. Sequenced: PBMCs. This CDR3 is CAWSPLKRKPRNEQFF. The DNA of the CDR3 is TGTGCCTGGAGTCCCCTCAAGCGGAAACCCCGAAATGAGCAGTTCTTC. Full variable domain (outside the CDR3, taken from reference TRBV30 and TRBJ2-1): SQTIHQWPATLVQPVGSPLSLECTVEGTSNPNLYWYRQAAGRGLQLLFYSVGIGQISSEVPQNLSASRPQDRQFILSSKKLLLSDSGFYLCAWSPLKRKPRNEQFFGPGTRLTVL.